The 30 T cell receptor beta chains in this list originate from one sample, sequenced in a study of T-cell memory formation after mild COVID-19. TCRdb passed the 5' RACE reads through MiXCR, listing each CDR3 protein once. The sample holds around 300,000 distinct CDR3 sequences, approximately 14% seen once. The sample comprised PBMCs or a T cell subset sorted from them (not recorded which). These receptors were taken from a man aged 18 to 29 who had mild COVID-19 (a few samples of this study predate the infection). Cell type and time point are not known.

The sample holds a few counts of this clonotype. The rearrangement links TRBV6-1 to TRBJ2-3; TRBD1 might be the D (5 bases). The V end lost 5 bases, the J end lost 0 bases, and 15 bases lay between the germline ends. The CDR3 covers 16 residues. The V gene's germline CDR1 is MNHNS and CDR2 SASEGT. The CDR3 bases are TGTGCCAGCAGTCCCGGTTGGGGCCCCAGCACAGATACGCAGTATTTT. Residues: CASSPGWGPSTDTQYF.

Ten or more counts support this clonotype. V usage is TRBV7-9 and J usage is TRBJ1-5, with D tentatively TRBD1 (6 bases). CDR3 length: 14 residues. The germline gives CDR1 SEHNR, CDR2 FQNEAQ (reference sequence). V was cut by 6 bases and J by 7 bases, with 16 bases left in between. Here the CDR3 DNA reads TGTGCCAGCAGTTTCGAGGAAGGGGGGCAGCCCCAGCATTTT. Its translation: CASSFEEGGQPQHF.

This clonotype came up a few times. The rearrangement links TRBV5-1 to TRBJ1-1; D gene unclear. Germline CDR1 is SGHRS and CDR2 is YFSETQ. Deletions cut 3 bases from V and 2 bases from J, with 11 bases between. This CDR3 contains 14 residues. The CDR3 bases are TGCGCCAGCAGCTCTATGGACGGAAACACTGAAGCTTTCTTT. Translated, it gives CASSSMDGNTEAFF.

Many counts were recorded for this clonotype. V and J are TRBV6-5 and TRBJ2-5; D is ambiguous. The CDR3 spans 9 residues. V lost 7 bases, J lost 7 bases, and 4 bases lay in between. CDR1 and CDR2 (germline): MNHEY, SVGAGI. The CDR3 sequence is CASKATQYF. The CDR3 nucleotides read TGTGCCAGCAAAGCGACCCAGTACTTC.

This clonotype was seen a few times. V gene TRBV24-1 combines with J gene TRBJ2-5; D unclear. The CDR3 totals 14 residues. With 6 bases removed from V and 0 bases from J, the gap between germline ends came to 10 bases. From germline, CDR1 is KGHDR and CDR2 SFDVKD. As DNA, the CDR3 is TGTGCCACCAGTCTGGCAGAGTACCAAGAGACCCAGTACTTC. Its protein is CATSLAEYQETQYF.

In its sample, this clonotype was seen a few times. This rearrangement joins TRBV20-1 to TRBJ1-2, with D tentatively TRBD1 (6 bases). CDR1 and CDR2 from the germline V gene are DFQATT and SNEGSKA (reference sequence). Trimming pared 0 bases from V and 8 bases from J, leaving 22 bases between. The CDR3 runs 16 residues. The CDR3 coding sequence is TGCAGTGCTAGAGATATCGGCAGCTCGATACAGGGAGGCTACACCTTC. It is translated as CSARDIGSSIQGGYTF.

This chain joins TRBV7-2 and TRBJ1-2; D gene ambiguous. The V and J ends lost 1 base and 4 bases respectively, with 7 bases between them. Germline V gene sequence: CDR1 SGHTA, CDR2 FQGNSA. The length of the CDR3 is 13 residues. DNA for the CDR3: TGTGCCAGCAGCTTAGGATGGACCTATGGCTACACCTTC. Amino acids: CASSLGWTYGYTF.

This clonotype was detected only a few times. J is TRBJ2-3 and V is TRBV24-1; D is possibly TRBD2 (7 bases). Germline CDR1 is KGHDR and CDR2 is SFDVKD. V gave up 0 bases and J gave up 3 bases, with 18 bases separating them. The CDR3 spans 18 residues. CDR3 coding DNA: TGTGCCACCAGTGATTTGCCTCCGGGGGGCGGTAGTACAGATACGCAGTATTTT. Its translation: CATSDLPPGGGSTDTQYF.

The chain has TRBV7-8 and TRBJ2-7, with TRBD2 matching 8 bases. Germline V gene lookup returns CDR1 SGHVS and CDR2 FQNEAQ. Trimming at V came to 1 base and at J to 5 bases, leaving 4 bases not matched to a gene. The CDR3 sequence is 14 residues long. In nucleotides, the CDR3 is TGTGCCAGCAGCTTAGGGGCACTAGCGGACGAGCAGTACGTC. This gives the protein CASSLGALADEQYV.

The J gene is TRBJ2-2, the V gene TRBV11-3; unclear D gene. Trimming cost V 1 base and J 6 bases, with 9 bases left between them. The length of the CDR3 is 14 residues. The V gene's germline CDR1 is SGHNT and CDR2 YENEEA. Written as DNA, the CDR3 is TGTGCCAGCAGCTTAGGGTATAGCCCCGGGGAGCTGTTTTTT. Its translation is CASSLGYSPGELFF.

The chain couples TRBV12-3 or TRBV12-4 to TRBJ2-3, with 14 bases identical to TRBD2. J gave up 2 bases and V 5 bases, and 18 bases lay outside the gene matches. The CDR3 totals 21 residues. As DNA, the CDR3 is TGTGCCAGCAGTATGGGACTAGCGGGGGAGTTGCTAGAACCGATCACAGATACGCAGTATTTT. Protein: CASSMGLAGELLEPITDTQYF.

V is TRBV9 and J is TRBJ1-6; unclear D gene. The CDR3 extends over 14 amino acids. Germline lookup yields CDR1 SGDLS and CDR2 YYNGEE. V was pared by 1 base and J by 6 bases, with 8 bases between. CDR3 protein: CASSVTVGNSPLHF. The CDR3 nucleotides read TGTGCCAGCAGCGTAACCGTGGGTAATTCACCCCTCCACTTT.

This rearrangement joins TRBV9 to TRBJ1-2; no clear D gene. The V gene's germline CDR1 is SGDLS and CDR2 YYNGEE. This CDR3 has 13 residues. V gave up 6 bases and J gave up 2 bases, with 11 bases separating them. The CDR3 is CASTPSVNYGYTF. The CDR3 DNA reads TGTGCCAGCACCCCTTCTGTCAACTATGGCTACACCTTC. The variable domain in full, completed from reference TRBV9 and TRBJ1-2, reads DSGVTQTPKHLITATGQRVTLRCSPRSGDLSVYWYQQSLDQGLQFLIQYYNGEERAKGNILERFSAQQFPDLHSELNLSSLELGDSALYFCASTPSVNYGYTFGSGTRLTVV.

This clonotype occurred a few times. The rearrangement links TRBV24-1 to TRBJ2-2; TRBD2 agrees at 7 bases. The germline gives CDR1 KGHDR, CDR2 SFDVKD. Unmatched junction bases numbered 6, after V lost 5 bases and J lost 7 bases. The CDR3 has 14 amino acids. CDR3 sequence reads: CATSGQRGDGELFF. For the CDR3, the DNA is TGTGCCACCAGTGGGCAGCGGGGTGACGGGGAGCTGTTTTTT.

This clonotype was recorded many times. The chain employs TRBV2 and TRBJ1-1; D is possibly TRBD1 (5 bases). Germline values: CDR1 SNHLY, CDR2 FYNNEI. The germline V and J ends were trimmed by 7 bases and 0 bases, with 12 bases remaining between them. This CDR3 has 14 residues. CDR3 sequence (DNA): TGTGCCAGCACCGAAGACAGCCTGAACACTGAAGCTTTCTTT. Residues: CASTEDSLNTEAFF.

The J gene is TRBJ2-6, the V gene TRBV5-1; D is perhaps TRBD1 (6 bases). Germline V CDR1 and CDR2: SGHRS, YFSETQ. Trimming cost V 7 bases and J 8 bases, with 10 bases left between them. CDR3 length: 12 residues. This chain's CDR3 is CASGQGPNVLTF. In nucleotides, the CDR3 is TGCGCCAGCGGCCAGGGGCCCAACGTCCTGACTTTC. Filled out from reference TRBV5-1 and TRBJ2-6, the complete variable domain reads KAGVTQTPRYLIKTRGQQVTLSCSPISGHRSVSWYQQTPGQGLQFLFEYFSETQRNKGNFPGRFSGRQFSNSRSEMNVSTLELGDSALYLCASGQGPNVLTFGAGSRLTVL.

The chain carries TRBV10-3 and TRBJ1-1, with D perhaps TRBD1 (6 bases). The V end lost 4 bases, the J end lost 5 bases, and 11 bases lay between the germline ends. The CDR3 totals 13 residues. Germline V gene data show CDR1 as ENHRY and CDR2 as SYGVKD. In DNA form, the CDR3 reads TGTGCCATCAGTGGATGGGGGCGGACTGAAGCTTTCTTT. Translated: CAISGWGRTEAFF.

The CDR3 DNA is TGCGCCAGCAGCCAAACGACGGGACAGAACTACGAGCAGTACGTC. The encoded protein is CASSQTTGQNYEQYV. V usage is TRBV4-1 and J usage is TRBJ2-7; the match to TRBD1 covers 7 bases. The CDR3 covers 15 residues. Germline loops: CDR1 MGHRA, CDR2 YSYEKL. J lost 3 bases, V lost 2 bases, and 7 bases had no gene match.

This clonotype was observed a few times. The V call is TRBV7-9, the J call TRBJ1-3; the D gene is possibly TRBD1 (5 bases). Germline lookup yields CDR1 SEHNR and CDR2 FQNEAQ (reference sequence). V lost 8 bases, J lost 0 bases, and 14 bases lay in between. This CDR3 has 15 amino acids. The CDR3 DNA is TGTGCCAGCGTAGGGGTCCTAAGCTCTGGAAACACCATATATTTT. Translation gives CASVGVLSSGNTIYF.

This clonotype was seen only a few times. The chain uses TRBV28 and TRBJ1-6; TRBD1 agrees at 8 bases. Germline assignment: CDR1 MDHEN and CDR2 SYDVKM. The CDR3 contains 15 residues. V was pared by 2 bases and J by 7 bases, with 4 bases of the junction left unmatched. CDR3 amino acids: CASSLGGTGNSPLHF. CDR3 nucleotide sequence: TGTGCCAGCAGTTTAGGGGGGACAGGCAATTCACCCCTCCACTTT.

This clonotype has only a few counts. The chain recombines TRBV6-2 or TRBV6-3 with TRBJ2-1; D not resolved. This CDR3 has 13 amino acids. Germline V gives CDR1 MNHEY, CDR2 SVGEGT. The V gene lost 0 bases and the J gene lost 10 bases, with 10 bases spanning the gap. The CDR3 DNA is TGTGCCAGCAGTTACTCCGGGCCGAGGGAGCAGTTCTTC. Translated, it gives CASSYSGPREQFF.

This clonotype was seen a few times. The chain links TRBV10-2 to TRBJ1-5, with unresolved D. The ends were cut back, 3 bases at V and 5 bases at J, with 5 bases in the middle. Germline assignment: CDR1 WSHSY and CDR2 SAAADI. The CDR3 length is 12 residues. This chain's CDR3 is CASSDIYQPQHF. The DNA of the CDR3 is TGCGCCAGCAGTGATATTTATCAGCCCCAGCATTTT.

This clonotype was observed at least ten times. The rearrangement uses TRBV24-1 and TRBJ2-4; 8 nucleotides align to TRBD1. V lost 10 bases, J lost 0 bases, and 16 bases stayed unmatched. The CDR3 sequence is 18 residues long. CDR1 and CDR2 from the germline V gene are KGHDR and SFDVKD. The CDR3, as DNA: TGTGCCACGAACTCGGGACAGGATGGATTCCTAGCCAAAAACATTCAGTACTTC. This translates into CATNSGQDGFLAKNIQYF.

The sample holds a few counts of this clonotype. This chain uses TRBV3-1 with TRBJ2-5; 7 bases are shared with TRBD2. The CDR3 runs 14 residues. With 4 bases clipped from V and 3 bases from J, the junction kept 5 bases outside the gene matches. Germline V CDR1 and CDR2: LGHDT, YNNKEL (reference sequence). CDR3 nucleotides: TGTGCCAGCAGCCCGGATACTAGCGAAGAGACCCAGTACTTC. It is translated as CASSPDTSEETQYF.

The sample holds a few counts of this clonotype. The genes are TRBV3-1 and TRBJ2-2; 10 positions match TRBD1. This CDR3 region has 15 residues. V lost 5 bases to trimming and J lost 6 bases; unmatched junction nucleotides: 6. CDR1 and CDR2 (germline): LGHDT, YNNKEL (reference sequence). CDR3 residues: CASSFPGQGSGELFF. As DNA, the CDR3 is TGTGCCAGCAGCTTCCCGGGACAGGGGTCCGGGGAGCTGTTTTTT.

The chain links TRBV4-1 to TRBJ2-3; D possibly uses TRBD1 or TRBD2 (5 bases each). Germline lookup yields CDR1 MGHRA and CDR2 YSYEKL. There are 15 residues in the CDR3. V lost 4 bases to trimming and J lost 4 bases, with 15 bases between them. The CDR3 DNA reads TGCGCCAGCAGCCCCGACAGTGGACTCCCAGATACGCAGTATTTT. The encoded protein is CASSPDSGLPDTQYF.

The genes are TRBV28 and TRBJ2-5; 11 bases line up with TRBD2. The CDR3 sequence is 18 residues long. Trimming cost V 5 bases and J 2 bases; bases outside gene matches: 13. Germline V CDR1 and CDR2: MDHEN, SYDVKM. The CDR3: CASSTPSGRLAGQETQYF. DNA for the CDR3: TGTGCCAGCAGTACGCCCTCGGGTCGACTAGCGGGGCAAGAGACCCAGTACTTC.

The genes are TRBV4-1 and TRBJ2-1, with 9 bases fitting TRBD2. After removal of 8 bases from V and 9 bases from J, the junction contained 5 bases not matched to a gene. The germline V gene encodes CDR1 MGHRA and CDR2 YSYEKL. The CDR3 is made up of 12 amino acids. The CDR3 spells CASSSGAFEQFF. The CDR3 nucleotides are TGCGCCAGCTCTAGCGGGGCCTTTGAGCAGTTCTTC.

This clonotype turned up a few times. At one end, the junction sequence differs from germline, possibly due to a read error. The chain uses TRBV11-2 and TRBJ1-2; possibly TRBD1 for D (6 bases). The germline CDR1 and CDR2 sequences are SGHAT and FQNNGV. The CDR3 is 13 residues long. The CDR3 reads CASSPPGGPPLAF. As DNA, the CDR3 is TGTGCCAGCAGTCCCCCGGGGGGGCCGCCCTTAGCCTTC.

The table lists this clonotype with a few counts. This chain connects TRBV7-9 to TRBJ1-5; D remains unclear. The CDR3 length is 12 residues. Germline V gene lookup returns CDR1 SEHNR and CDR2 FQNEAQ (reference sequence). Between the trimmed V and J ends, which lost 1 base and 9 bases, there was a span of 7 bases. The CDR3 protein is CASSLGGGPQHF. For the CDR3, the DNA is TGTGCCAGCAGCTTAGGCGGTGGGCCCCAGCATTTT.